Listed here is a single TCR beta chain. The antigen remains undetermined. This entry comes from a study of blood T cells in healthy people across ages. For the second PCR, which ran for roughly 6 to 12 cycles, a sample-barcoded 5' primer and a J-beta primer mix were used. TCRdb processed the 5' RACE reads anew with MiXCR; each CDR3 protein has one entry. The data show some 760,000 distinct CDR3 sequences, approximately 25% seen once. CDR3 length equals 15 residues. From germline, CDR1 is MNHEY and CDR2 SVGEGT. The V gene lost 5 bases and the J gene lost 15 bases, with 25 bases spanning the gap. Study-wide results and caveats: Both naive CD4+ cell counts and diversity were greater in long-lived donors than in aged donors. Diversity figures derived from one million T cells were judged to underestimate the true value.

The sample was also linked to a second study, of T cells of mothers and their children.

Material: blood. The rearrangement links TRBV6-2 or TRBV6-3 to TRBJ1-4; D might be TRBD1 (6 bases). The source of this sequence is a boy aged 10-17 years in good health. This CDR3 is CASSRQAIASGSVFF. CDR3 DNA sequence: TGTGCCAGCAGTCGACAGGCCATCGCGTCAGGGTCGGTGTTTTTT.